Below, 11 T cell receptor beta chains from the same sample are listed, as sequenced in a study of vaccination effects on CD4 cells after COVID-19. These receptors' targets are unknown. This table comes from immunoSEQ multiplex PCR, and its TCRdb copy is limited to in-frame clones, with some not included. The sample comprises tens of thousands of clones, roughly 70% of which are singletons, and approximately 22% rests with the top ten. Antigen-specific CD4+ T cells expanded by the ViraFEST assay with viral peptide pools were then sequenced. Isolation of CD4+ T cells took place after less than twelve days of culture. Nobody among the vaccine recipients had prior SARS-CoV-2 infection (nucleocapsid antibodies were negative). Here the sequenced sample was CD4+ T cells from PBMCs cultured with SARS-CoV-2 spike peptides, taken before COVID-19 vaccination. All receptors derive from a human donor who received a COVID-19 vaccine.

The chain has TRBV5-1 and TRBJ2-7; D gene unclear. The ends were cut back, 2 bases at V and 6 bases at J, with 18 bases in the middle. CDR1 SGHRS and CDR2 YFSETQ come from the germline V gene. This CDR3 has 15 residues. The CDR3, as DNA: TGCGCCAGCAGCTTCGGTAGGGTAGGCGGTGGCGAGCAGTACTTC. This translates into CASSFGRVGGGEQYF.

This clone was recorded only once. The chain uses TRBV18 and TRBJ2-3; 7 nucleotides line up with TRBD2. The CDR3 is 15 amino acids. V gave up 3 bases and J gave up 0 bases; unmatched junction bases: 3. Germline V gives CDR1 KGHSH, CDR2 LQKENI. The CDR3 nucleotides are TGTGCCAGCTCACCGTCGGGGGGAAGCACAGATACGCAGTATTTT. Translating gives CASSPSGGSTDTQYF.

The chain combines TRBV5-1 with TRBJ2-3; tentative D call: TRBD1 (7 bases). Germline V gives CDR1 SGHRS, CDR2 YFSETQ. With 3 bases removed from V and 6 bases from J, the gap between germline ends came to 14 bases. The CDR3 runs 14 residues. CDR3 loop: CASSYRSGGDTQYF. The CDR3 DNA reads TGCGCCAGCAGCTACCGATCAGGGGGGGATACGCAGTATTTT.

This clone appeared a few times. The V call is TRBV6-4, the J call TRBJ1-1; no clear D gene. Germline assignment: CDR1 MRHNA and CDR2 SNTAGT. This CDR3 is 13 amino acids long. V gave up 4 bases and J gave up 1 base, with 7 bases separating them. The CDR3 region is CASSASGNTEAFF. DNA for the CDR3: TGTGCCAGCAGTGCTTCAGGGAACACTGAAGCTTTCTTT.

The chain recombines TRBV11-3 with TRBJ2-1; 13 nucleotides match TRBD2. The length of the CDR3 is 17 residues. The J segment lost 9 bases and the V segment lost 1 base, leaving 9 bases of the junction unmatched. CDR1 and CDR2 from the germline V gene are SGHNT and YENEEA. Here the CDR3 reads CASSLGPTSGRAGEQFF. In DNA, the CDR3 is TGTGCCAGCAGCTTAGGTCCCACTAGCGGGAGGGCCGGTGAGCAGTTCTTC.

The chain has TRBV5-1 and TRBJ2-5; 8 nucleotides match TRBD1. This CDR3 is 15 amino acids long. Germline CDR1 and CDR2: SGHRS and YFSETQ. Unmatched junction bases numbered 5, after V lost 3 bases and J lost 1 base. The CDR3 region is CASSYGTGTQETQYF. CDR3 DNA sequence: TGCGCCAGCAGCTACGGGACAGGCACCCAAGAGACCCAGTACTTC.

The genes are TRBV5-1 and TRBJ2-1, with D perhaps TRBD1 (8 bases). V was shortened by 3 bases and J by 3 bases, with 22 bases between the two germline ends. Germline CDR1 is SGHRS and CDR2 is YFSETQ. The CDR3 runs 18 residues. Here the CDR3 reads CASSSNPPTGGGYNEQFF. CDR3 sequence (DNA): TGCGCCAGCAGCTCCAACCCACCTACAGGGGGGGGCTACAATGAGCAGTTCTTC.

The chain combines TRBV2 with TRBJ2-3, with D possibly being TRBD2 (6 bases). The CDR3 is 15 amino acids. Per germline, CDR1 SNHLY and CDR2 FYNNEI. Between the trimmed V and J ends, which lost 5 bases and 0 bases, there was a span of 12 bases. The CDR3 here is CASSKGGASTDTQYF. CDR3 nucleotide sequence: TGTGCCAGCAGTAAGGGCGGGGCTAGCACAGATACGCAGTATTTT.

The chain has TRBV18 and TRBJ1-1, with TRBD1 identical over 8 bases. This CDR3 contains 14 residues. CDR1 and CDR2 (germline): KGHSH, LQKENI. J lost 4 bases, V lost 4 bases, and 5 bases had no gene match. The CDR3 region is CASSLQGEGTEAFF. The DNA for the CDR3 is TGTGCCAGCTCACTACAGGGGGAGGGCACTGAAGCTTTCTTT.

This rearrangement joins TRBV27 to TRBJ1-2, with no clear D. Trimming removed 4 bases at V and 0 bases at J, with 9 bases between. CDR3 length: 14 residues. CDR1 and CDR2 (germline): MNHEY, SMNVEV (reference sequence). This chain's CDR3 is CASSSRSANYGYTF. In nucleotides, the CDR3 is TGTGCCAGCAGTTCCAGGTCAGCTAACTATGGCTACACCTTC.

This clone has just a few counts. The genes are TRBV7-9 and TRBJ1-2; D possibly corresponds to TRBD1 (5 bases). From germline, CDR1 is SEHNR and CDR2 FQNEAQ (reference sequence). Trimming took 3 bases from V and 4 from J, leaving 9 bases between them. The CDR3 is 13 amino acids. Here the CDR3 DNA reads TGTGCCAGCAGCTTGTGGGGGACCTATGGCTACACCTTC. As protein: CASSLWGTYGYTF.